This T cell receptor (beta chain) stems from a study of blood T cells in healthy people across ages. Study overall: There was about one barcoded beta molecule captured by template switching per two T cells.

Points from the study as a whole: With age, beta diversity per million T cells declined roughly linearly, significantly by approximately 40. Samples with more naive T cells showed higher observed beta diversity.

On this clonotype: What it binds is unknown.

Sample-barcoded 5' priming and a J-beta primer mix drove a second PCR of about 7 to 12 cycles. A tag from a template-switch adaptor with 12 random nucleotides marked each cDNA molecule. TCRdb re-derived calls from the 5' RACE reads in MiXCR, one entry per CDR3 protein. The data show roughly 730,000 distinct CDR3 sequences, more than 50% seen once. CDR1 SGHTA and CDR2 FQGNSA come from the germline V gene. The V end lost 3 bases, the J end lost 5 bases, and 19 bases lay between the germline ends. The CDR3 length is 16 residues. The V gene is TRBV7-2, the J gene TRBJ1-2, with a possible D match to TRBD1 (5 bases). Sequencing used blood. This clonotype was sampled from a middle-aged man in good health. For the CDR3, the DNA is TGTGCCAGCAGCTTTTCGCCAGGGTGGGAATCGTATGGCTACACCTTC. It yields the protein CASSFSPGWESYGYTF.